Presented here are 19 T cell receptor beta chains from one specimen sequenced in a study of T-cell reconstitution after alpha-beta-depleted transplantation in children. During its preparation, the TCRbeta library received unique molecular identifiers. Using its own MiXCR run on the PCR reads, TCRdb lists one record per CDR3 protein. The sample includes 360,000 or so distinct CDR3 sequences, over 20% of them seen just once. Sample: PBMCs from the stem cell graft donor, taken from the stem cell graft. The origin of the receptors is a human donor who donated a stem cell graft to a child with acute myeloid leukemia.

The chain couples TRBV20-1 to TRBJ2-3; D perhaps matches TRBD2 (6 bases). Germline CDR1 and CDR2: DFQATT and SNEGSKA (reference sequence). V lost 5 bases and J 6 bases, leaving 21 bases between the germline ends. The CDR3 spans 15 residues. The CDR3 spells CSAFQSGVPRDTQYF. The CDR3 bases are TGCAGTGCTTTTCAGTCGGGAGTACCCAGGGATACGCAGTATTTT.

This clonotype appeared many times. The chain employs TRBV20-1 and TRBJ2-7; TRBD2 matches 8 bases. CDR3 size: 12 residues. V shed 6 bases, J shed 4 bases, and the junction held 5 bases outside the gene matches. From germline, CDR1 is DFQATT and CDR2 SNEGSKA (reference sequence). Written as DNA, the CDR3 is TGCAGTGCCGGACTAGCACAATACGAGCAGTACTTC. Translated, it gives CSAGLAQYEQYF.

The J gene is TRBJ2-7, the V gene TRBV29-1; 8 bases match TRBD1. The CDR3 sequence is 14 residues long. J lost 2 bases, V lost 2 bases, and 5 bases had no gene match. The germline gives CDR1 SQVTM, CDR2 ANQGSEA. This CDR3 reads CSVETDRAPYEQYF. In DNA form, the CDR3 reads TGCAGCGTTGAAACGGACAGGGCCCCCTACGAGCAGTACTTC.

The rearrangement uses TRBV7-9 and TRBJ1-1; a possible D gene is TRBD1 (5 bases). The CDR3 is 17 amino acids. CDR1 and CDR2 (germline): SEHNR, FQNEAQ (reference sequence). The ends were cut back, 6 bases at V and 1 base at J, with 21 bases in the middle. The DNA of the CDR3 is TGTGCCAGCAGTTCAACCGGGACGGAGAACAAGAACACTGAAGCTTTCTTT. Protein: CASSSTGTENKNTEAFF.

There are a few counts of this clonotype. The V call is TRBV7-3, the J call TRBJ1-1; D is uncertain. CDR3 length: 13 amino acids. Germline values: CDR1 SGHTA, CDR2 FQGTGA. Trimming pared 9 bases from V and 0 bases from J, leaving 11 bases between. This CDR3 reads CASGRQVNTEAFF. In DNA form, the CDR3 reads TGTGCCAGTGGGCGGCAAGTGAACACTGAAGCTTTCTTT.

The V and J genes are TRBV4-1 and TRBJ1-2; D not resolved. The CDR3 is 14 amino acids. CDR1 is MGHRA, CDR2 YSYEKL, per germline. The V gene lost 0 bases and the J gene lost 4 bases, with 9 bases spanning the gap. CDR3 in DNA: TGCGCCAGCAGCCAAGACCCGGGGATCTATGGCTACACCTTC. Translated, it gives CASSQDPGIYGYTF.

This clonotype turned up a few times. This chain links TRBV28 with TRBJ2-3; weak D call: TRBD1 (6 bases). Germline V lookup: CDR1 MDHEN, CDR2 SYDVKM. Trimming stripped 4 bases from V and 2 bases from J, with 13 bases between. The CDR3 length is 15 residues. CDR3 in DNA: TGTGCCAGCAGTTCCCAGGGACATTTCACAGATACGCAGTATTTT. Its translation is CASSSQGHFTDTQYF.

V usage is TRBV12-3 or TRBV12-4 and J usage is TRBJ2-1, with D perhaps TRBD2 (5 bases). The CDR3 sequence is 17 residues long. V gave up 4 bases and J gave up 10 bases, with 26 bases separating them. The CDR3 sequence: CASSSPLIGKGHREQFF. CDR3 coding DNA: TGTGCCAGCAGTTCACCCCTCATCGGGAAAGGTCATAGGGAGCAGTTCTTC.

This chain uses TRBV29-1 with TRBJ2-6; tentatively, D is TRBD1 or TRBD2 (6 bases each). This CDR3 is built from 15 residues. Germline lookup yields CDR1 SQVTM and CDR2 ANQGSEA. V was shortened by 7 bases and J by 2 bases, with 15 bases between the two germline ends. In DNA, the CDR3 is TGCAGCGCCAGGGGCGGGGAGACTGGGGCCAACGTCCTGACTTTC. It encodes CSARGGETGANVLTF.

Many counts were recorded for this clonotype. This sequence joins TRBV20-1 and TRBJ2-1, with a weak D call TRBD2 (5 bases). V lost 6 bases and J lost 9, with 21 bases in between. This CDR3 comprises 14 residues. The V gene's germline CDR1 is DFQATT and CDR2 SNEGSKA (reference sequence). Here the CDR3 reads CSASGGPSLIEQFF. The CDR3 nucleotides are TGCAGTGCCAGCGGCGGTCCTAGTCTAATTGAGCAGTTCTTC.

The CDR3 nucleotides are TGTGCCACCAGCAGAGAGAGGGCGGAAACAGATACGCAGTATTTT. Translated, it gives CATSRERAETDTQYF. This chain uses TRBV15 with TRBJ2-3; D perhaps matches TRBD2 (5 bases). The CDR3 is 15 residues long. V was cut by 0 bases and J by 3 bases, with 10 bases left in between. Germline V gives CDR1 LNHNV, CDR2 YYDKDF (reference sequence).

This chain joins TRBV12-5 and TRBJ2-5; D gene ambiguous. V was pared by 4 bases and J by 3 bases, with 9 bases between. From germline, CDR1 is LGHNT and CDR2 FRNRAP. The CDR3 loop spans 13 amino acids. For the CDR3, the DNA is TGTGCTAGTGGTTCCAACACGAAAGAGACCCAGTACTTC. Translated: CASGSNTKETQYF.

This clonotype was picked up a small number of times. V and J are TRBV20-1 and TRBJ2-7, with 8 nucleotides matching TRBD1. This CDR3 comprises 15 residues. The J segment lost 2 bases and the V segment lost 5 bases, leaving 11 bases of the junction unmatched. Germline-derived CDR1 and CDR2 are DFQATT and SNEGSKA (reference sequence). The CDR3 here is CSAQDRGHPPYEQYF. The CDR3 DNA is TGCAGTGCTCAAGACAGGGGCCACCCCCCCTACGAGCAGTACTTC.

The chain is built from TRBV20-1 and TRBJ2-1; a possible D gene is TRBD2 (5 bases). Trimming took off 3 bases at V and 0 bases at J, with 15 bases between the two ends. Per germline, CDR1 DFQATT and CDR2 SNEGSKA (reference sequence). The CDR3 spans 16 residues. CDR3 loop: CSASARGPSSYNEQFF. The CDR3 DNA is TGCAGTGCTAGTGCTCGCGGGCCGAGCTCCTACAATGAGCAGTTCTTC.

The CDR3 here is CVLQGAKNIQYF. The CDR3 DNA reads TGTGTCCTACAGGGAGCCAAAAACATTCAGTACTTC. The genes are TRBV7-9 and TRBJ2-4; weak D call: TRBD1 (6 bases). CDR1 is SEHNR, CDR2 FQNEAQ, per germline (reference sequence). This CDR3 has 12 residues.

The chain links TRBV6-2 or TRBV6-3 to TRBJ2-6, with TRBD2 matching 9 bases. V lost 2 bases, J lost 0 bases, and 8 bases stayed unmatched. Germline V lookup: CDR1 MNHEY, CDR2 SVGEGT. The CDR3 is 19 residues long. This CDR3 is CASSYKLGLASSGANVLTF. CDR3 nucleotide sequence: TGTGCCAGCAGTTACAAACTAGGACTAGCGAGCTCTGGGGCCAACGTCCTGACTTTC.

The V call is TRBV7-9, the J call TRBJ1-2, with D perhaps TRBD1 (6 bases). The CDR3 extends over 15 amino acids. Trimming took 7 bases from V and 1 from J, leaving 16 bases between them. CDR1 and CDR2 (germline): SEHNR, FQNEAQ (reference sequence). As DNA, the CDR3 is TGTGCCAGCAACCAATGGGGGGCTTTTAACTATGGCTACACCTTC. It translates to CASNQWGAFNYGYTF. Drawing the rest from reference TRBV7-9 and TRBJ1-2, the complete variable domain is DTGVSQNPRHKITKRGQNVTFRCDPISEHNRLYWYRQTLGQGPEFLTYFQNEAQLEKSRLLSDRFSAERPKGSFSTLEIQRTEQGDSAMYLCASNQWGAFNYGYTFGSGTRLTVV.

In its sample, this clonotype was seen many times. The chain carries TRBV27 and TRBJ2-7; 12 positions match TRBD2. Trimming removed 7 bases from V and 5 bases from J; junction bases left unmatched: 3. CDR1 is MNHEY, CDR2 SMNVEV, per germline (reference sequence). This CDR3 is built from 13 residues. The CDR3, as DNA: TGTGCCAGCAAACTAGCGGGAGGCGACGAGCAGTACTTC. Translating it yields CASKLAGGDEQYF.

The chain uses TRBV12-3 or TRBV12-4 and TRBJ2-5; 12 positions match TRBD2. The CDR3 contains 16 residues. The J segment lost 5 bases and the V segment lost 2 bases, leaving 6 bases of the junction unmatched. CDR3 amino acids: CASSLRTSGNGETQYF. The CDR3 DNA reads TGTGCCAGCAGTTTAAGGACTAGCGGGAACGGGGAGACCCAGTACTTC.